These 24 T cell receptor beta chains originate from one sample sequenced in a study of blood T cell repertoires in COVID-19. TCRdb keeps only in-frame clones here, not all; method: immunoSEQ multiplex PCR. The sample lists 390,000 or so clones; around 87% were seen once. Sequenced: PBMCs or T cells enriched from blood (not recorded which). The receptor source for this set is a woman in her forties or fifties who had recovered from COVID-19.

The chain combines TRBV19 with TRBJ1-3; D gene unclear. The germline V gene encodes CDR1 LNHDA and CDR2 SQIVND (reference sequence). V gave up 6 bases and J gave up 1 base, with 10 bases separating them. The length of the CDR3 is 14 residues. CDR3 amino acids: CASSPVVSGNTIYF. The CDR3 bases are TGTGCCAGTAGCCCGGTGGTTTCTGGAAACACCATATATTTT.

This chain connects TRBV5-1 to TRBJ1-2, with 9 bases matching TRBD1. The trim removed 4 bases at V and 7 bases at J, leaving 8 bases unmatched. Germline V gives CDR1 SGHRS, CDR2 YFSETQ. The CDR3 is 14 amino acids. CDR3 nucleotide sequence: TGCGCCAGCAGCGGGACAGGGAGCCTCACTGGCTACACCTTC. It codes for CASSGTGSLTGYTF.

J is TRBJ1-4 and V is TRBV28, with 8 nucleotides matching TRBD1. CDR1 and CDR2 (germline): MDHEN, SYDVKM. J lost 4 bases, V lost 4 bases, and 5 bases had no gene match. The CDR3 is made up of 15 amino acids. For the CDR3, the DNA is TGTGCCAGCAGTTCGAGGACAGGGCTTAATGAAAAACTGTTTTTT. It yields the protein CASSSRTGLNEKLFF.

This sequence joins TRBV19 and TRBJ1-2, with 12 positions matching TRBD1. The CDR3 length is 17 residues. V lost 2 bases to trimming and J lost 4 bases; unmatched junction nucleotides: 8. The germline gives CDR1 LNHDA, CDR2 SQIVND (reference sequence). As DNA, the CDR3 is TGTGCCAGTAGTATACCCGGGACAGGGGGCGGAAGCTATGGCTACACCTTC. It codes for CASSIPGTGGGSYGYTF.

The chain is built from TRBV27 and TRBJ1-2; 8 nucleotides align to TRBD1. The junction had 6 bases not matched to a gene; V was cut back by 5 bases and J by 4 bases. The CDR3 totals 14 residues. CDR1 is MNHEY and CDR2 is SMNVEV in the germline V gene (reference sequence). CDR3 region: CASSPWTGRYGYTF. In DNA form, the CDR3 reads TGTGCCAGCAGTCCCTGGACAGGGCGCTATGGCTACACCTTC.

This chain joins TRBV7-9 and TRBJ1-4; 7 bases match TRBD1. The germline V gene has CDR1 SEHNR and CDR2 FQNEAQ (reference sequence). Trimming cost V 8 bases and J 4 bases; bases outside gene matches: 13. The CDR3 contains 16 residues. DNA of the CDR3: TGTGCCAGCCGTCCGACAGGGCCCGCGGGTAATGAAAAACTGTTTTTT. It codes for CASRPTGPAGNEKLFF.

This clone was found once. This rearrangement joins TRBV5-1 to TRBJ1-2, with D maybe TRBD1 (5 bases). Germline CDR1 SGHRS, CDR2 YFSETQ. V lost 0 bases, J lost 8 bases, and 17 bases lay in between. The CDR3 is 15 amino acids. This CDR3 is CASSLEVARDFGYTF. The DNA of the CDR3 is TGCGCCAGCAGCTTGGAAGTAGCCAGGGACTTCGGCTACACCTTC. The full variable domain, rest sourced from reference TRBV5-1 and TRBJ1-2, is KAGVTQTPRYLIKTRGQQVTLSCSPISGHRSVSWYQQTPGQGLQFLFEYFSETQRNKGNFPGRFSGRQFSNSRSEMNVSTLELGDSALYLCASSLEVARDFGYTFGSGTRLTVV.

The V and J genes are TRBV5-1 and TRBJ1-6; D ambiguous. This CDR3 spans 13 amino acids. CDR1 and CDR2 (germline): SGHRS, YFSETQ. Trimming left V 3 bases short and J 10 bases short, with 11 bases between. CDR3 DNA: TGCGCCAGCAGCTCGGGCGGGGAGTCACCCCTCCACTTT. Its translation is CASSSGGESPLHF.

CDR3 region: CASSLVKQGNREMDTIYF. CDR3 sequence (DNA): TGTGCCAGCAGCTTAGTTAAACAGGGAAACAGGGAGATGGACACCATATATTTT. The chain links TRBV7-2 to TRBJ1-3, with D maybe TRBD1 (6 bases). V lost 1 base and J 8 bases, leaving 24 bases between the germline ends. Per the germline V gene, CDR1 is SGHTA and CDR2 is FQGNSA. The CDR3 is made up of 18 amino acids.

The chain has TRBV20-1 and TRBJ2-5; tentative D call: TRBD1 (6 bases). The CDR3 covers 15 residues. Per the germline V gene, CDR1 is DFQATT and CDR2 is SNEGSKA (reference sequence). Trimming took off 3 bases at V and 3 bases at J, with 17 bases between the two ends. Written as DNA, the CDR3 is TGCAGTGCTAGTGGGGTAGGGGGAAGAGAAGAGACCCAGTACTTC. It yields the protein CSASGVGGREETQYF.

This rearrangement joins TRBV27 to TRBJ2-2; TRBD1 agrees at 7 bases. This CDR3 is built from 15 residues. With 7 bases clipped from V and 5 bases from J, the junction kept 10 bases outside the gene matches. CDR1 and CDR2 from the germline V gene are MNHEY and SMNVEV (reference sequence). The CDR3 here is CASKRRDSDTGELFF. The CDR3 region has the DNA TGTGCCAGCAAACGCCGGGACAGTGATACCGGGGAGCTGTTTTTT.

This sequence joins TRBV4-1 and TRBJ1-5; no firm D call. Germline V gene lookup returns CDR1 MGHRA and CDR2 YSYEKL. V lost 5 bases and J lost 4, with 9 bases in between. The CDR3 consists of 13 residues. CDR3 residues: CASSLAVNQPQHF. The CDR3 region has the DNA TGCGCCAGCAGCTTAGCGGTAAATCAGCCCCAGCATTTT.

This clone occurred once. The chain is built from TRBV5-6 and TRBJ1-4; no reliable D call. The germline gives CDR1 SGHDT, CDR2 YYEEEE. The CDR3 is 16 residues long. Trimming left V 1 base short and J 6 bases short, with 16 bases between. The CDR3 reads CASSLLEGTGYEKLFF. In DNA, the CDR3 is TGTGCCAGCAGCTTGTTGGAGGGTACGGGTTATGAAAAACTGTTTTTT.

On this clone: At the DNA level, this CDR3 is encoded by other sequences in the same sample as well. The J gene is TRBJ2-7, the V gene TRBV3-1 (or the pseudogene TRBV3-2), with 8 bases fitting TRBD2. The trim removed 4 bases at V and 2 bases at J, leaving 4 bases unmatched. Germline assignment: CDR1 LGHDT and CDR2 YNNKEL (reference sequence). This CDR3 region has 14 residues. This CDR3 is CASSPGRGAYEQYF. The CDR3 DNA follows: TGTGCCAGCAGCCCCGGGAGGGGGGCCTACGAGCAGTACTTC.

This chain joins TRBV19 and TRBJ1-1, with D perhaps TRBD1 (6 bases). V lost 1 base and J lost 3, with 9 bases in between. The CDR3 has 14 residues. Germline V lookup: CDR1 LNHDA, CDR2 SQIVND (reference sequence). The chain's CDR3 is CASSIAGVDTEAFF. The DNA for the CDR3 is TGTGCCAGTAGTATAGCAGGGGTTGACACTGAAGCTTTCTTT.

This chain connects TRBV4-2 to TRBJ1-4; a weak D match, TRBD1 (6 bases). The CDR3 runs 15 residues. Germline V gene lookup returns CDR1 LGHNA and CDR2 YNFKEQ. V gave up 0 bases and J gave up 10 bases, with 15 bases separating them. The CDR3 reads CASSQDRAGGRKLFF. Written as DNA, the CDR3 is TGTGCCAGCAGCCAAGACCGGGCGGGGGGGCGAAAACTGTTTTTT.

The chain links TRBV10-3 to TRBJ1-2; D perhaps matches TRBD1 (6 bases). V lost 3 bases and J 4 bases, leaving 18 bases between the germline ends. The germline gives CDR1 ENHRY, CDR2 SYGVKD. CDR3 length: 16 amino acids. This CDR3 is CAISEPRQDPLYGYTF. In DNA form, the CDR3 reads TGTGCCATCAGTGAACCAAGACAGGACCCCCTCTATGGCTACACCTTC.

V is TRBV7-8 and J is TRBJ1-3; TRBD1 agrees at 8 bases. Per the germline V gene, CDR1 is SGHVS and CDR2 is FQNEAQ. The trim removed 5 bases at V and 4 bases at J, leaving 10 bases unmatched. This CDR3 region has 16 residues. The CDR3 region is CASSPRHGQGGNTIYF. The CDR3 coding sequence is TGTGCCAGCAGCCCGCGGCATGGACAGGGCGGAAACACCATATATTTT.

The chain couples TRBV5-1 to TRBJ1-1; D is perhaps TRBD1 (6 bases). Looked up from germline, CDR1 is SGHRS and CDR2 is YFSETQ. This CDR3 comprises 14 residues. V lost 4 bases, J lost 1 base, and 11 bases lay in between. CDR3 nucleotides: TGCGCCAGCAGCCAGGGGACGGGGAACACTGAAGCTTTCTTT. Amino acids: CASSQGTGNTEAFF.

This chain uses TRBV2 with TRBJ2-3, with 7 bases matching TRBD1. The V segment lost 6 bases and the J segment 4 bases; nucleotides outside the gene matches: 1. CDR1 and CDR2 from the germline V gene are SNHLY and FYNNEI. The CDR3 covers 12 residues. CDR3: CASSQGADTQYF. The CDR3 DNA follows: TGTGCCAGCAGCCAGGGGGCAGATACGCAGTATTTT.

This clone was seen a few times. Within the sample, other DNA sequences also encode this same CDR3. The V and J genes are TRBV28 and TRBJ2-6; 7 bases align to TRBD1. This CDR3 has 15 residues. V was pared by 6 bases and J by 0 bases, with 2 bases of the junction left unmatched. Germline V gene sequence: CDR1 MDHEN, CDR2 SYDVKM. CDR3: CASSRDSSGANVLTF. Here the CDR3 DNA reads TGTGCCAGCAGCCGGGACAGCTCTGGGGCCAACGTCCTGACTTTC.

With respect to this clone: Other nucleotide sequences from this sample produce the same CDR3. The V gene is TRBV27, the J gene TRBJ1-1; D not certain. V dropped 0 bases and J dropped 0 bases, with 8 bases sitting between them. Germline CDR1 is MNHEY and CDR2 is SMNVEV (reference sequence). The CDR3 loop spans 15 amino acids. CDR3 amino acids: CASSLSPGMNTEAFF. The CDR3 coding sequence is TGTGCCAGCAGTTTATCGCCGGGGATGAACACTGAAGCTTTCTTT.

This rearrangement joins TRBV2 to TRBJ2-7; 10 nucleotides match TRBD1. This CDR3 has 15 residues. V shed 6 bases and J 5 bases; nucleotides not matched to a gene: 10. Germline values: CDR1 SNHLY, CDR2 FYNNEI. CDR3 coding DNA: TGTGCCAGCAGGCCCCCAGGGACAGGGGATCACGAGCAGTACTTC. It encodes CASRPPGTGDHEQYF.

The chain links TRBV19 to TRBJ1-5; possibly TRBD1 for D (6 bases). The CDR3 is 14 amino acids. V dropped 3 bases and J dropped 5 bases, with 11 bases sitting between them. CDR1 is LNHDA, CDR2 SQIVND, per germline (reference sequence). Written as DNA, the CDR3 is TGTGCCAGTAGTATTAGGGGGGGAGATCAGCCCCAGCATTTT. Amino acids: CASSIRGGDQPQHF.